This passage covers 6 T cell receptor beta chains from one sample sequenced in a study of cytomegalovirus exposure and HLA in healthy donors. PCR involved 60 Vbeta and 13 Jbeta primers. Sequenced by immunoSEQ multiplex PCR; TCRdb stores in-frame clones only, minus some. The sample has 110,000 to 150,000 clones, around two thirds seen once. The sample comprised PBMCs. The source is a man between 18 and 35 years old in good health and CMV-seropositive.

This clone has a single count. The chain is built from TRBV13 and TRBJ2-6; the match to TRBD1 covers 11 bases. V trimming: 5 bases; J trimming: 3 bases; junction bases outside the gene matches: 9. The CDR3 loop spans 18 amino acids. The V gene's germline CDR1 is PRHDT and CDR2 FYEKMQ (reference sequence). In DNA, the CDR3 is TGTGCCAGCAGCCGCTCCGGACAGGGGGCTATTGGGGCCAACGTCCTGACTTTC. Translation gives CASSRSGQGAIGANVLTF.

V and J are TRBV6-5 and TRBJ1-2, with 8 bases fitting TRBD1. The CDR3 runs 14 residues. Germline assignment: CDR1 MNHEY and CDR2 SVGAGI. Trimming removed 1 base from V and 4 bases from J; junction bases left unmatched: 2. Written as DNA, the CDR3 is TGTGCCAGCAGTTACTTGGGGACAGGCTATGGCTACACCTTC. Translating it yields CASSYLGTGYGYTF.

The rearrangement joins TRBV6-5 to TRBJ1-1, with TRBD1 matching 7 bases. V dropped 6 bases and J dropped 8; count of bases not matched to a gene: 12. CDR1 and CDR2 from the germline V gene are MNHEY and SVGAGI. CDR3 length: 14 residues. CDR3 bases: TGTGCCAGCAGAAGAGGGGACAGCCCACGGGAAGCTTTCTTT. It codes for CASRRGDSPREAFF.

The rearrangement uses TRBV7-8 and TRBJ1-2, with 7 bases identical to TRBD1. Trimming cost V 4 bases and J 4 bases; bases outside gene matches: 6. The CDR3 runs to 14 residues. Germline-derived CDR1 and CDR2 are SGHVS and FQNEAQ. CDR3 DNA sequence: TGTGCCAGCAGCTCCCGACAGGGAGCCTATGGCTACACCTTC. Encoded protein: CASSSRQGAYGYTF.

In nucleotides, the CDR3 is TGCGCCAGCAGCTTGGCGACAGGGGGCGGATCTGGCTACACCTTC. Its translation is CASSLATGGGSGYTF. The chain uses TRBV5-1 and TRBJ1-2; 10 positions match TRBD1. The CDR3 spans 15 residues. J was trimmed by 7 bases and V by 0 bases; bases with no gene match: 6. Germline V gene data show CDR1 as SGHRS and CDR2 as YFSETQ.

The rearrangement joins TRBV5-4 to TRBJ1-1; D remains unclear. The CDR3 consists of 14 residues. Trimming removed 1 base at V and 1 base at J, with 8 bases between. CDR1 is SGHNT and CDR2 is YYREEE in the germline V gene (reference sequence). CDR3 sequence reads: CASSLWSRNTEAFF. CDR3 bases: TGTGCCAGCAGCTTGTGGTCGAGGAACACTGAAGCTTTCTTT.